This T cell receptor (beta chain) stems from a study of Ad26.COV2.S vaccination and SARS-CoV-2 variants. Overall study context: Ad26.COV2.S arm of COV1001 included the donor.

Per the germline V gene, CDR1 is MNHEY and CDR2 is SMNVEV (reference sequence). The CDR3 covers 14 residues. V was clipped by 0 bases and J by 12 bases; unmatched bases: 7. Some clones are missing from TCRdb's copy, which holds only in-frame ones; the method was immunoSEQ multiplex PCR. The sample includes 410,000 or so clones, over 80% of them seen just once. The treatment here: roughly 20 received Ad26.COV2.S at low or high dose, single or two shots; five or six received placebo; per-sample allocation not given. Repertoires come from day 63 after the first vaccine or placebo injection. The vaccine antigen was prefusion-stabilized Wuhan SARS-CoV-2 spike.

The TCR comes from a person between 18 and 59 years old who received the Ad26.COV2.S COVID-19 vaccine or a placebo. The genes are TRBV27 and TRBJ1-4; 7 positions agree with TRBD1. The sample was peripheral blood, taken in a trial of Ad26.COV2.S vaccine versus placebo. The CDR3 region is CASSLSAGGIELFF. The CDR3 nucleotides read TGTGCCAGCAGTTTATCTGCAGGGGGGATTGAACTGTTTTTT.